This T cell receptor beta chain is from a study of neurological immune-mediated disorders. The cDNA was produced through 5'RACE with 10-nucleotide random UMIs. TCRdb processed the 5' RACE reads anew with MiXCR; each CDR3 protein has one entry. The table lists just over 95,000 distinct CDR3 sequences, 3.5% to 4% of them singletons. The V gene's germline CDR1 is SSHAT and CDR2 FNYEAQ (reference sequence). V shed 8 bases and J shed 3 bases, with 10 bases lying between them. The CDR3 is made up of 13 amino acids. Whole-study results and caveats: Expanded clones shared no CDR3 amino acid sequences across subjects, suggesting private repertoires in all groups. One related-CDR3 cluster, which may be a signature, held the repertoires of 18 of 34 multiple sclerosis patients after phylogenetic grouping. The multiple sclerosis repertoire cluster was associated with no clinical or MRI feature.

Notes on this clonotype: Its specificity is not known.

The TCR originated in a young woman with multiple sclerosis. J is TRBJ2-2 and V is TRBV7-7; a weak D match, TRBD1 (6 bases). The specimen was PBMCs. As DNA, the CDR3 is TGTGCCAGCGCGGCAGGGGACACCGGGGAGCTGTTTTTT. This encodes CASAAGDTGELFF.